The 14 T cell receptor beta chains in this list originate from one sample, sequenced in a study of T cell responses to AZD1222 COVID-19 vaccine. Method: immunoSEQ multiplex PCR; TCRdb's copy keeps in-frame clones and lacks some. The data show about 55,000 clones, with 65% to 85% seen just once and roughly 30% held by the top ten. The sequencing here drew on peripheral blood, taken on day 0 of AZD1222 vaccination. Source of these receptors: an adult in good health.

The V gene is TRBV2, the J gene TRBJ2-5, with TRBD2 matching 8 bases. Germline CDR1 reads SNHLY; CDR2 reads FYNNEI. Trimming removed 9 bases from V and 2 bases from J; junction bases left unmatched: 8. This CDR3 has 14 residues. DNA of the CDR3: TGTGCCAGTTTAGCGGGACGTGGGCAAGAGACCCAGTACTTC. Protein sequence: CASLAGRGQETQYF.

This clone was seen just once. V and J are TRBV18 and TRBJ1-2; possibly TRBD1 for D (5 bases). The CDR3 covers 13 residues. Trimming stripped 5 bases from V and 1 base from J, with 8 bases between. Germline V gives CDR1 KGHSH, CDR2 LQKENI. The CDR3 DNA reads as TGTGCCAGCTCAGGGGCTAATAACTATGGCTACACCTTC. This encodes CASSGANNYGYTF.

CDR3 bases: TGTGCCAGCAGTTTGTCAGAGACTTTGACCCAGTACTTC. Its translation is CASSLSETLTQYF. This chain joins TRBV28 and TRBJ2-5; D not certain. The CDR3 is made up of 13 amino acids. The germline gives CDR1 MDHEN, CDR2 SYDVKM. Trimming took 3 bases from V and 7 from J, leaving 12 bases between them.

V gene TRBV18 combines with J gene TRBJ2-7; a possible D gene is TRBD2 (6 bases). V lost 5 bases, J lost 7 bases, and 21 bases lay in between. CDR3 length: 15 residues. The germline gives CDR1 KGHSH, CDR2 LQKENI. The CDR3 reads CASSNQEGRVGEQYF. The CDR3 DNA is TGTGCCAGCTCAAACCAGGAGGGCCGTGTGGGGGAGCAGTACTTC.

V and J are TRBV7-2 and TRBJ2-1; TRBD2 matches 11 bases. The germline gives CDR1 SGHTA, CDR2 FQGNSA. The CDR3 has 15 residues. V shed 6 bases and J 5 bases; nucleotides not matched to a gene: 6. The CDR3 spells CASSLTSGSHNEQFF. DNA for the CDR3: TGTGCCAGCAGTTTAACTAGCGGGAGCCACAATGAGCAGTTCTTC.

V is TRBV5-1 and J is TRBJ2-1, with D maybe TRBD1 (6 bases). V lost 4 bases to trimming and J lost 5 bases, with 13 bases between them. Germline V gene sequence: CDR1 SGHRS, CDR2 YFSETQ. This CDR3 comprises 14 residues. The CDR3 nucleotides read TGCGCCAGCAGCCCTGGGGACACCCACAATGAGCAGTTCTTC. Residues: CASSPGDTHNEQFF.

The chain joins TRBV6-5 to TRBJ2-7; 8 positions match TRBD2. The CDR3 runs to 14 residues. V lost 5 bases and J lost 4; bases outside the gene matches: 7. Germline lookup yields CDR1 MNHEY and CDR2 SVGAGI. This CDR3 is CASSLASGLYEQYF. CDR3 coding DNA: TGTGCCAGCAGTCTTGCTAGCGGGCTATACGAGCAGTACTTC.

The J gene is TRBJ1-4, the V gene TRBV10-3; the D gene is possibly TRBD1 (6 bases). CDR3 length: 13 amino acids. V was trimmed by 5 bases and J by 6 bases, leaving 10 bases between them. Germline V lookup: CDR1 ENHRY, CDR2 SYGVKD. The CDR3 nucleotides read TGTGCCATCAGTCAGGGGAGGGATGAAAAACTGTTTTTT. As protein: CAISQGRDEKLFF.

The chain recombines TRBV27 with TRBJ2-7, with TRBD2 as a possible D gene (6 bases). Germline V gene lookup returns CDR1 MNHEY and CDR2 SMNVEV (reference sequence). Trimming removed 7 bases from V and 2 bases from J, with 18 bases in between. The CDR3 is 15 amino acids. CDR3 nucleotide sequence: TGTGCCAGCACCCCGTATGGAGGGATCACCTACGAGCAGTACTTC. Translation gives CASTPYGGITYEQYF.

V and J are TRBV6-6 and TRBJ1-1, with 7 bases identical to TRBD1. Trimming took 6 bases from V and 5 from J; bases not matched to a gene: 9. Germline CDR1 and CDR2: MNHNY and SVGAGI (reference sequence). The CDR3 sequence is 14 residues long. CDR3 nucleotides: TGTGCCAGCAGCAACACAGGGGATCGGACTGAAGCTTTCTTT. Protein: CASSNTGDRTEAFF.

Points on this clone: One end of the junction varies from germline; a read error may be responsible. This chain uses TRBV7-9 with TRBJ2-3; 13 positions agree with TRBD2. This CDR3 is built from 17 residues. The germline gives CDR1 SEHNR, CDR2 FQNEAQ (reference sequence). The CDR3 loop is CASSLAPGLAGSDTQYF. CDR3 DNA: TGTGCCAGCAGTTTAGCCCCGGGACTAGCGGGATCAGATACGCAGTATTTT.

This CDR3 reads CASSEAVGRQDNQPQHF. As DNA, the CDR3 is TGTGCCAGCAGTGAAGCGGTGGGGCGGCAGGACAATCAGCCCCAGCATTTT. The V gene is TRBV2, the J gene TRBJ1-5, with D possibly TRBD1 on 5 matching bases. Per the germline V gene, CDR1 is SNHLY and CDR2 is FYNNEI. The length of the CDR3 is 17 residues. Trimming removed 0 bases from V and 3 bases from J, with 15 bases in between.

The V call is TRBV19, the J call TRBJ1-5; TRBD1 aligns across 9 bases. Germline CDR1 reads LNHDA; CDR2 reads SQIVND (reference sequence). J lost 2 bases, V lost 6 bases, and 8 bases had no gene match. The CDR3 runs to 16 residues. The CDR3 nucleotides are TGTGCCAGTAGCGACAGGGGGACGGGGGGCAATCAGCCCCAGCATTTT. Translated: CASSDRGTGGNQPQHF.

This chain connects TRBV11-2 to TRBJ2-5; 10 nucleotides line up with TRBD2. The germline V gene has CDR1 SGHAT and CDR2 FQNNGV. V dropped 2 bases and J dropped 5; count of bases not matched to a gene: 5. The CDR3 totals 15 residues. CDR3 in amino acids: CASSLLAGAGETQYF. The CDR3 DNA is TGTGCCAGCAGCTTACTAGCGGGAGCGGGGGAGACCCAGTACTTC.